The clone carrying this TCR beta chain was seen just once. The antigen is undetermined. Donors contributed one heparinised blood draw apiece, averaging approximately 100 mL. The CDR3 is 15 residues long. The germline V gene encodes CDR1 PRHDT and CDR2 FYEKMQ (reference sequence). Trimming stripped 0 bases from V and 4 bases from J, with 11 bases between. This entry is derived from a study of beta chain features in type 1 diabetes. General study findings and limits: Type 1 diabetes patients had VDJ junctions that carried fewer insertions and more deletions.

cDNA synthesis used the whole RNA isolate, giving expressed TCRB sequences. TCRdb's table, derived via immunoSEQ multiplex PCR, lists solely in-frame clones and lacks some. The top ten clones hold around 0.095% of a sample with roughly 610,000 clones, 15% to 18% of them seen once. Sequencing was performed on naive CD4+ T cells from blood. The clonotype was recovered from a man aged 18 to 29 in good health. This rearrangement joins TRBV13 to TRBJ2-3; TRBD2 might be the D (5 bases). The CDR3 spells CASSLGLRVADTQYF. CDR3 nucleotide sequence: TGTGCCAGCAGCTTAGGCCTGAGGGTGGCAGATACGCAGTATTTT.